A single T cell receptor (beta chain) is shown here with its context. Its recognized antigen is unknown. Sequencing was performed on a NextSeq 550. The Human TCR Profiling Kit (MiLaboratory) was used to prepare UMI-labeled 5' RACE TRB cDNA libraries. The full amount of extracted RNA was used for cDNA synthesis, and the full amount of resulting cDNA was used for PCR amplification. Libraries were prepared in parallel using an identical number of PCR cycles. The published analysis was carried out like this. With a requirement of at least two reads per UMI, MIGEC and MiXCR extracted about 53,000 +/- 9,400 unique UMI-labeled TRB cDNA molecules per library. On average, approximately 40,000 +/- 10,000 functional in-frame TRB CDR3 nucleotide clonotypes lacking stop codons were found per library. After downsampling to 5000 UMI-labeled TRB molecules per sample, diversity metrics such as normalized Shannon-Wiener and Chao1 were calculated in VDJtools. VDJtools computed clonotype-size-weighted physicochemical properties of the central five CDR3 residues: interaction energy, strength, volume and Kidera factor 4. Reads reprocessed by TCRdb are summarized as one entry per CDR3 protein sequence, and DNA is absent. TCRdb, not the original authors, processed these V and J calls. The sample's records list 46,000 or so distinct CDR3 sequences. The biggest ten clones account for 2% to 2.5% of the sample.

The data belong to a study of CXCR3-negative and CXCR3-positive naive CD8 T cells (dated by TCRdb to the late 2010s). The study in broad terms: Roughly 140 million TRB reads were obtained in total, roughly 1.5 +/- 0.3 million reads per library. Diversity and physicochemical repertoire analyses were performed on about a dozen donors pooled from two independent experiments. TRBV-TRBJ cluster analysis included naive subsets from about five donors and memory cells from 3 donors. The paper as a whole reports these results and caveats: TRBV-TRBJ usage was similar between naive CXCR3-negative and CXCR3-positive cells from the same donor, while memory cells showed distinct patterns. TRB CDR3s from CXCR3-positive naive cells showed higher hydrophobicity (lower Kidera factor 4), lower energy, and higher strength and volume indices than CXCR3-negative naive cells. Repertoire diversity was comparably high in both naive subsets but much lower in memory CD8+ T cells. Freshly isolated PBMCs were used for most assays because CXCR3 expression partially decreased after cryopreservation. Surface CD5, linked to self-reactivity in mice, was comparable between naive subsets; TCR interaction strength was therefore also inferred from TRB CDR3 physicochemical properties.

For every CD8+ T cell subset, 250,000 to 300,000 cells were flow-sorted straight into RLT lysis buffer, and each subset was sorted in triplicate. To exclude memory contaminants, naive CD8+ T cells were stringently defined as CD45RO-CCR7+CD27+CD95-. Peripheral blood mononuclear cells were isolated from buffy coats using standard density gradient centrifugation. Naive CXCR3-negative and CXCR3-positive CD8+ T cells were flow-sorted on a FACSAria III. An RNeasy Mini Kit was used to extract total RNA from the sorted cells. CDR1 and CDR2 are drawn from the germline V gene: SGHRS, YFSETQ. The CDR3 has 14 amino acids, counting the end cysteine and phenylalanine. No nucleotide data were recorded.

The chain was built from TRBV5-1 and TRBJ1-1; there is no DNA to check the TCRdb D call of TRBD1. This sequence was found in a human donor in good health. Some clones in this sample may be carry-over from other donors' samples. Sequenced sample: naive CXCR3- CD8+ T cells from blood. Sample cell subset or site, as interpreted from the label and publication: CD45RO-CCR7+CD27+CD95- naive CD8+ T cells lacking CXCR3 (TNR3-). The CDR3 reads CASSLFTGGTEAFF. The reference TRBV5-1 and TRBJ1-1 proteins fill in what lies around the CDR3, so the full variable domain reads KAGVTQTPRYLIKTRGQQVTLSCSPISGHRSVSWYQQTPGQGLQFLFEYFSETQRNKGNFPGRFSGRQFSNSRSEMNVSTLELGDSALYLCASSLFTGGTEAFFGQGTRLTVV.